The next 26 T cell receptor beta chains were all read from a single sample in a study of TIL therapy for anti-PD-1-resistant metastatic lung cancer. Sequencing used immunoSEQ v3. Here immunoSEQ multiplex PCR was the method, and the copy in TCRdb shows in-frame clones only, minus some. This sample has about 21,000 clones, with around 78% found just once. Time point given: pre-treatment sample, taken before nivolumab and TIL therapy. Sequenced here: blood, sampled at baseline. These receptors were taken from a person aged 25-85 years with non-small cell lung cancer.

CDR3 coding DNA: TGTGCCAGCTCCCCAATACAGGGGAGCTCCTACGAGCAGTACTTC. Its translation: CASSPIQGSSYEQYF. The chain is built from TRBV18 and TRBJ2-7; 7 bases line up with TRBD1. There are 15 residues in the CDR3. The junction had 8 bases not matched to a gene; V was cut back by 6 bases and J by 0 bases. Germline CDR1 KGHSH, CDR2 LQKENI.

The rearrangement joins TRBV28 to TRBJ1-1; D is unclear. V lost 6 bases to trimming and J lost 3 bases, with 11 bases between them. Germline CDR1 and CDR2: MDHEN and SYDVKM. This CDR3 has 13 residues. CDR3 sequence reads: CASSRSMDTEAFF. CDR3 sequence (DNA): TGTGCCAGCAGCCGTTCCATGGACACTGAAGCTTTCTTT.

This chain links TRBV5-1 with TRBJ2-7, with TRBD2 as a possible D gene (5 bases). Trimming took off 1 base at V and 3 bases at J, with 14 bases between the two ends. The CDR3 is made up of 15 amino acids. CDR1 and CDR2 from the germline V gene are SGHRS and YFSETQ. In nucleotides, the CDR3 is TGCGCCAGCAGCTTGACGAGGCCACGGGACTACGAGCAGTACTTC. Translated: CASSLTRPRDYEQYF.

This chain uses TRBV2 with TRBJ2-6, with D possibly being TRBD1 or TRBD2 (5 bases each). This CDR3 is 17 amino acids long. V was clipped by 7 bases and J by 2 bases, with 18 bases between them. Germline V gene data show CDR1 as SNHLY and CDR2 as FYNNEI. This CDR3 is CASTTGPPAPGANVLTF. In DNA, the CDR3 is TGTGCCAGCACTACGGGACCCCCGGCACCTGGGGCCAACGTCCTGACTTTC.

The chain couples TRBV2 to TRBJ2-6, with no clear D. The CDR3 totals 18 residues. V dropped 3 bases and J dropped 1 base, with 16 bases sitting between them. Per the germline V gene, CDR1 is SNHLY and CDR2 is FYNNEI. In DNA, the CDR3 is TGTGCCAGCAGTGAGAGACCCACCCTACCATCTGGGGCCAACGTCCTGACTTTC. It is translated as CASSERPTLPSGANVLTF.

This clone was seen only a few times. One end of the junction varies from germline; a read error may be responsible. The genes are TRBV7-3 and TRBJ1-2; no clear D. The CDR3 runs to 15 residues. The germline V gene has CDR1 SGHTA and CDR2 FQGTGA. As DNA, the CDR3 is TGCGCCAGCAGCCAATATCCCGGGCTCCCGGGGGGCTACACCTTC. Its protein product is CASSQYPGLPGGYTF.

This chain joins TRBV4-2 and TRBJ2-5; D is unresolved. This CDR3 has 14 amino acids. V gave up 4 bases and J gave up 4 bases, with 13 bases separating them. Germline V gene data show CDR1 as LGHNA and CDR2 as YNFKEQ. The CDR3 reads CASSPSARAETQYF. The CDR3 nucleotides read TGTGCCAGCAGCCCCTCGGCTAGGGCAGAGACCCAGTACTTC.

This clone was recorded once. The rearrangement links TRBV5-1 to TRBJ2-5, with D perhaps matching TRBD1 (5 bases). The CDR3 consists of 13 residues. Deletions cut 1 base from V and 5 bases from J, with 9 bases between. Germline CDR1 SGHRS, CDR2 YFSETQ. The chain's CDR3 is CASSLRGRETQYF. The CDR3 region has the DNA TGCGCCAGCAGCTTGAGGGGCCGGGAGACCCAGTACTTC. The variable domain in full, with the rest retrieved from reference TRBV5-1 and TRBJ2-5, is KAGVTQTPRYLIKTRGQQVTLSCSPISGHRSVSWYQQTPGQGLQFLFEYFSETQRNKGNFPGRFSGRQFSNSRSEMNVSTLELGDSALYLCASSLRGRETQYFGPGTRLLVL.

The chain couples TRBV5-1 to TRBJ2-7, with D tentatively TRBD2 (6 bases). V dropped 5 bases and J dropped 1 base, with 13 bases sitting between them. Germline V gene data show CDR1 as SGHRS and CDR2 as YFSETQ. This CDR3 contains 14 residues. As DNA, the CDR3 is TGCGCCAGCAGGGCTACTAGCCGTTCCTACGAGCAGTACTTC. Encoded protein: CASRATSRSYEQYF.

V is TRBV5-4 and J is TRBJ2-1, with 14 bases fitting TRBD2. With V trimmed by 2 bases and J by 12 bases, 7 bases remained unmatched. The CDR3 has 15 amino acids. Germline V gives CDR1 SGHNT, CDR2 YYREEE (reference sequence). The CDR3 sequence: CASSLPGLAGAGQFF. The CDR3 DNA follows: TGTGCCAGCAGCTTACCGGGACTAGCGGGAGCAGGGCAGTTCTTC. Filled out from reference TRBV5-4 and TRBJ2-1, the complete variable domain reads ETGVTQSPTHLIKTRGQQVTLRCSSQSGHNTVSWYQQALGQGPQFIFQYYREEENGRGNFPPRFSGLQFPNYSSELNVNALELDDSALYLCASSLPGLAGAGQFFGPGTRLTVL.

V usage is TRBV6-5 and J usage is TRBJ2-3; 7 nucleotides match TRBD2. Germline V lookup: CDR1 MNHEY, CDR2 SVGAGI. V shed 6 bases, J shed 8 bases, and the junction held 14 bases outside the gene matches. The CDR3 runs to 15 residues. The CDR3 reads CASRAKRGRISTQYF. Written as DNA, the CDR3 is TGTGCCAGCAGGGCTAAGCGGGGCCGAATCAGTACGCAGTATTTT.

J is TRBJ1-4 and V is TRBV5-1, with 7 nucleotides matching TRBD1. CDR1 and CDR2 (germline): SGHRS, YFSETQ. Germline trimming cut 2 bases from V and 7 bases from J; bases unmatched to any gene: 11. This CDR3 is built from 16 residues. DNA of the CDR3: TGCGCCAGCAGCTTCCTCGGAGGGGGCGCGGGTGAAAAACTGTTTTTT. The encoded protein is CASSFLGGGAGEKLFF.

This chain uses TRBV7-2 with TRBJ2-5; D is tentatively TRBD1 or TRBD2 (5 bases each). The CDR3 has 15 residues. V lost 4 bases and J lost 5, with 17 bases in between. Germline CDR1 SGHTA, CDR2 FQGNSA. CDR3 loop: CASSSPGYPGETQYF. The CDR3 DNA sequence: TGTGCCAGCAGCTCTCCGGGGTATCCAGGGGAGACCCAGTACTTC.

The rearrangement uses TRBV18 and TRBJ2-3; the D is unclear. This CDR3 is 14 amino acids long. Trimming took 0 bases from V and 1 from J, leaving 5 bases between them. Looked up from germline, CDR1 is KGHSH and CDR2 is LQKENI. CDR3 protein: CASSPPDGTDTQYF. CDR3 DNA sequence: TGTGCCAGCTCACCACCGGACGGCACAGATACGCAGTATTTT.

V gene TRBV7-5 combines with J gene TRBJ2-2; whether TRBD2, the table's D call, matches the DNA was not checked. TRBV7-5 is flagged as a pseudogene. The CDR3 has 13 amino acids. The CDR3 spells CASSFTGTGELFF. The CDR3, as DNA: TGTGCCAGCAGCTTTACTGGTACCGGGGAGCTGTTTTTT.

The chain couples TRBV6-5 to TRBJ1-2; a weak D match, TRBD1 (6 bases). The CDR3 is 13 residues long. Per germline, CDR1 MNHEY and CDR2 SVGAGI. The V and J ends lost 6 bases and 10 bases respectively, with 18 bases between them. CDR3 nucleotide sequence: TGTGCCAGCAGGGAAAACAACAGGGTTGACTACACCTTC. Its translation is CASRENNRVDYTF.

CDR3 nucleotide sequence: TGTGCCAGCAGCTTAGGGGGACAGGGTAAGCGGGATACGCAGTATTTT. Amino acid sequence: CASSLGGQGKRDTQYF. The V call is TRBV11-2, the J call TRBJ2-3, with 9 bases fitting TRBD1. Germline V lookup: CDR1 SGHAT, CDR2 FQNNGV. With 1 base clipped from V and 6 bases from J, the junction kept 8 bases outside the gene matches. This CDR3 contains 16 residues.

The V gene is TRBV6-1, the J gene TRBJ2-7; no reliable D call. From germline, CDR1 is MNHNS and CDR2 SASEGT. CDR3 length: 12 residues. V was cut by 6 bases and J by 0 bases, with 6 bases left in between. Written as DNA, the CDR3 is TGTGCCAGCAGGGCGGTCTCCTACGAGCAGTACTTC. This gives the protein CASRAVSYEQYF.

This clone was counted only a few times. This chain joins TRBV9 and TRBJ2-3; D might be TRBD2 (5 bases). V was pared by 5 bases and J by 0 bases, with 13 bases between. The germline CDR1 and CDR2 sequences are SGDLS and YYNGEE. CDR3 size: 15 residues. CDR3 sequence (DNA): TGTGCCAGCAGTCCGACGGGAACTAGCACAGATACGCAGTATTTT. Amino acid sequence: CASSPTGTSTDTQYF.

This clone was counted a few times. V and J are TRBV19 and TRBJ2-7; D not certain. This CDR3 is built from 13 residues. Looked up from germline, CDR1 is LNHDA and CDR2 is SQIVND (reference sequence). The V end lost 4 bases, the J end lost 2 bases, and 9 bases lay between the germline ends. CDR3 in amino acids: CASSTLQTYEQYF. In DNA form, the CDR3 reads TGTGCCAGTAGTACCCTACAGACCTACGAGCAGTACTTC. The entire variable domain, with the rest obtained from reference TRBV19 and TRBJ2-7, is as follows: DGGITQSPKYLFRKEGQNVTLSCEQNLNHDAMYWYRQDPGQGLRLIYYSQIVNDFQKGDIAEGYSVSREKKESFPLTVTSAQKNPTAFYLCASSTLQTYEQYFGPGTRLTVT.

The rearrangement uses TRBV5-1 and TRBJ2-3; 8 bases map to TRBD2. V lost 0 bases to trimming and J lost 2 bases; unmatched junction nucleotides: 11. The CDR3 length is 18 residues. Per germline, CDR1 SGHRS and CDR2 YFSETQ. This CDR3 is CASSLAGTSGAHTDTQYF. In DNA, the CDR3 is TGCGCCAGCAGCTTGGCCGGAACTAGCGGCGCACACACAGATACGCAGTATTTT.

The chain recombines TRBV7-8 with TRBJ1-2; D perhaps matches TRBD1 (5 bases). The germline V gene has CDR1 SGHVS and CDR2 FQNEAQ. This CDR3 spans 16 amino acids. The V end lost 1 base, the J end lost 2 bases, and 14 bases lay between the germline ends. The chain's CDR3 is CASSLGTWGQNYGYTF. As DNA, the CDR3 is TGTGCCAGCAGCTTAGGGACGTGGGGCCAGAACTATGGCTACACCTTC.

This sequence joins TRBV29-1 and TRBJ2-1; the match to TRBD1 covers 9 bases. Germline CDR1 and CDR2: SQVTM and ANQGSEA. J lost 3 bases, V lost 8 bases, and 11 bases had no gene match. CDR3 length: 15 residues. The CDR3 reads CSTKGPGQGYNEQFF. The CDR3 coding sequence is TGCAGCACCAAGGGACCGGGACAGGGCTACAATGAGCAGTTCTTC.

The rearrangement joins TRBV5-1 to TRBJ2-5, with TRBD2 matching over 9 bases. The J call could be wrong; TRBJ2-7 is a better fit for the DNA end. This CDR3 comprises 15 residues. Germline V gene data show CDR1 as SGHRS and CDR2 as YFSETQ. The CDR3 reads CASSLNSGGAYEQYF. For the CDR3, the DNA is TGCGCCAGCAGCTTGAATAGCGGGGGAGCCTACGAGCAGTACTTC.

This clone was counted once. V usage is TRBV6-4 and J usage is TRBJ2-1, with D perhaps assigned TRBD1 or TRBD2 (5 bases each). Germline CDR1 MRHNA, CDR2 SNTAGT. This CDR3 has 14 amino acids. Trimming stripped 0 bases from V and 7 bases from J, with 10 bases between. CDR3 protein: CASSDSLGENEQFF. DNA of the CDR3: TGTGCCAGCAGTGACTCGTTAGGGGAGAATGAGCAGTTCTTC.

CDR3 in DNA: TGTGCCAGCAGTGAAGATTGGGGCAGGGCGGACATTCAGTACTTC. It translates to CASSEDWGRADIQYF. The genes are TRBV6-1 and TRBJ2-4, with a weak D call TRBD1 (5 bases). This CDR3 is 15 amino acids long. V lost 1 base and J lost 8, with 15 bases in between. CDR1 is MNHNS and CDR2 is SASEGT in the germline V gene.